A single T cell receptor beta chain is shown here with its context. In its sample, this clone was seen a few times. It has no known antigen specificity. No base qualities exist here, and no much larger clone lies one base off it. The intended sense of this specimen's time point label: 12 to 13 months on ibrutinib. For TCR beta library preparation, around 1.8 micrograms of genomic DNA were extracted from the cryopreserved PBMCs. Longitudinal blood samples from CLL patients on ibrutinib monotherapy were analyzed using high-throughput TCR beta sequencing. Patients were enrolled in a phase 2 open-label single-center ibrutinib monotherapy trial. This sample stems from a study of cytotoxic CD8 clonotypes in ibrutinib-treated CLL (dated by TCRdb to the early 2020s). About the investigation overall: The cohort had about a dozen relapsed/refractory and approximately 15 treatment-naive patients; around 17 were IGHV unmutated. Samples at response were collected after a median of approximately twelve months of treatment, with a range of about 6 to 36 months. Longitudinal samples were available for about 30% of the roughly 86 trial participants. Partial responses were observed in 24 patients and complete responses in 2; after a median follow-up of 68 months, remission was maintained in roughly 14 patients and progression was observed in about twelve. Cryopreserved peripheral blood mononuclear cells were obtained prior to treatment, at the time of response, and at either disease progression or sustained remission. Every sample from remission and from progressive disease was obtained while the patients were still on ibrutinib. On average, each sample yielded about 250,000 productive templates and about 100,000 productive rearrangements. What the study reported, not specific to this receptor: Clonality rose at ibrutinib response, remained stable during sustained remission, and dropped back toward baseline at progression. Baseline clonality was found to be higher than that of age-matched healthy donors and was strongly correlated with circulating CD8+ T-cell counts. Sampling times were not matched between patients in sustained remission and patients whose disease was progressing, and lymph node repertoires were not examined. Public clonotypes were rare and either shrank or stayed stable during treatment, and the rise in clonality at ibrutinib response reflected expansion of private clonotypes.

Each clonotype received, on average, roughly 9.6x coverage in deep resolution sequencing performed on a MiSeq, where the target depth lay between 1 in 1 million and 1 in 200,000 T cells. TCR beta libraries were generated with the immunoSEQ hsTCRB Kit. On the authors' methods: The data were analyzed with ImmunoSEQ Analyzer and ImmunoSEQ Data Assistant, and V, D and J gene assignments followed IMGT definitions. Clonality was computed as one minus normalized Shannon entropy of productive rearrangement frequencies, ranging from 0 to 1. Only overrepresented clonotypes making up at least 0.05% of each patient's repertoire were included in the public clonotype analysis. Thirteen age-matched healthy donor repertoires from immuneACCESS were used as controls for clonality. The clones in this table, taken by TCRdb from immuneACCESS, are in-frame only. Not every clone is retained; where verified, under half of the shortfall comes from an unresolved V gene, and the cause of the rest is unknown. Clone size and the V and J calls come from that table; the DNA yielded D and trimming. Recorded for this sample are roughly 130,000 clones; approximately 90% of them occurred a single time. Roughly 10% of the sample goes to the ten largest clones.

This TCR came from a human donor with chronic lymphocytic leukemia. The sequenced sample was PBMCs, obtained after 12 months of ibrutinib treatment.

The CDR3 protein sequence reads: CASSLRNLYGYTF. The DNA sequence follows: TGTGCCAGCAGTTTGAGGAACCTCTATGGCTACACCTTC. The V and J genes are TRBV28 and TRBJ1-2, with the D gene not confidently named. The CDR3 spans 13 residues, from the cysteine through the phenylalanine. Only the CDR3 portion is preserved as DNA: 39 bases, with reading frame beginning at the first base. V loses 3 bases, J loses 4 bases, and the germline ends lie 9 bases apart. CDR1 MDHEN and CDR2 SYDVKM are derived from the germline V gene.